What follows is one T cell receptor (beta chain) and its context. This entry is derived from a study of blood T cells in healthy people across ages. Turning to the study itself: Template switching recovered approximately one barcoded beta molecule for every two T cells.

Alongside a J-beta primer mix, a sample-barcoded 5' primer served in a second PCR lasting roughly 7 to 11 cycles. TCRdb fed the 5' RACE reads into MiXCR, producing one record per CDR3 protein. In the table there are approximately 690,000 distinct CDR3 sequences, 58% of which are singletons. The CDR3 consists of 14 residues. With 7 bases clipped from V and 2 bases from J, the junction kept 5 bases outside the gene matches. Sequences were obtained from blood. The chain uses TRBV12-3 or TRBV12-4 and TRBJ2-7, with 10 bases fitting TRBD1. The receptor's source is a man in his sixties in good health. The CDR3 here is CASTRGTGAYEQYF. The CDR3 DNA follows: TGTGCCAGCACTCGCGGGACAGGGGCCTACGAGCAGTACTTC.